The TCR beta chain described here comes from a study of PD-1 blockade in classical Hodgkin lymphoma. General observations from the study: According to reports, newly diagnosed patients had lower baseline TCR diversity than healthy donors, and relapsed/refractory patients had lower baseline TCR diversity still. Complete responders possessed baseline diversity comparable to newly diagnosed patients. There remain no defined causes for the repertoire differences, which possibly reflect disease activity or prior therapy. Whereas CD4+ TCR diversity had risen significantly by C4D1, CD8+ TCR diversity had not.

To note about this clone: The antigen remains undetermined.

Every patient experienced relapse after autologous stem cell transplantation, and brentuximab vedotin exposure varied. Assay: immunoSEQ multiplex PCR; the TCRdb copy retains only in-frame clones and omits some. The profile shows 43,000 or so clones, approximately 91% of them singletons. The CDR3 extends over 15 amino acids. The V and J ends lost 6 bases and 4 bases, in that order; junction bases with no gene match: 9. Per the germline V gene, CDR1 is MDHEN and CDR2 is SYDVKM. This receptor was obtained from a human donor with classical Hodgkin lymphoma. The chain joins TRBV28 to TRBJ2-1, with 7 bases fitting TRBD2. The sequences come from peripheral blood mononuclear cells (PBMCs), collected at baseline. The CDR3 spells CASSPGERGYNEQFF. The CDR3 coding sequence is TGTGCCAGCAGCCCGGGGGAGCGGGGTTACAATGAGCAGTTCTTC.